The 22 T cell receptor beta chains below were found in one sample sequenced in a study of T cells in women clearing cervical HPV infection. Data came from immunoSEQ multiplex PCR; TCRdb stores just in-frame clones and leaves some out. This specimen shows tens of thousands of clones; the ten leading clones hold approximately 5.4%. The sample taken for sequencing was blood buffy coat. Source of these receptors: a woman between 18 and 75 years old with a cervical HPV16 infection that either progressed to CIN3+ or cleared (not recorded which).

This clone is identified as medium-sized from frequency. The read is 3 residues too short to cover the CDR3 end, so that end is filled in from the germline J gene. V usage is TRBV19 and J usage is TRBJ2-5, with a possible D match to TRBD1 (5 bases). The CDR3 covers 12 residues. Germline CDR1 and CDR2: LNHDA and SQIVND (reference sequence). V was shortened by 6 bases and J by 5 bases, with 10 bases between the two germline ends. The CDR3 is CASRQSGETQYF. CDR3 bases read: TGTGCCAGTAGGCAATCAGGGGAGACC.

A note on this clone: With the read ending 3 residues before the CDR3 end, the germline J gene is used to fill in that end. The chain employs TRBV5-1 and TRBJ2-2; 7 positions agree with TRBD1. The CDR3 extends over 15 amino acids. The germline V gene encodes CDR1 SGHRS and CDR2 YFSETQ. The part of the CDR3 DNA that was read is TGCGCCAGCAGCTGGGAAGACAGGGTTTCTGAAAAG. Amino acids: CASSWEDRVSEK. The entire CDR3 protein is CASSWEDRVSEKLFF.

Of note for this clone: The missing CDR3 end, 3 residues past where the read stops, is filled in from the germline J gene. The V and J genes are TRBV7-7 and TRBJ1-2; D remains ambiguous. The length of the CDR3 is 13 residues. CDR1 is SSHAT, CDR2 FNYEAQ, per germline (reference sequence). The covered CDR3 bases are TGTGCCAGCAGCTTAGATTTCAACAATGAC. Residues: CASSLDFNND. The complete CDR3 protein is CASSLDFNNDYTF.

As concerns this clone: The sequence runs out 3 residues before the end of the CDR3; the remainder is reconstructed from the germline J gene. The chain combines TRBV20-1 with TRBJ2-3, with a possible D match to TRBD1 (6 bases). CDR1 DFQATT and CDR2 SNEGSKA come from the germline V gene (reference sequence). The CDR3 is 13 amino acids. Partial CDR3 DNA: TGCAGTGCTAGACAGGGGTCCCAAGAGACG. This gives the protein CSARQGSQET. The whole CDR3 region reads CSARQGSQETQYF.

Concerning this clone: The sequenced fragment ends 3 residues before the CDR3 boundary, so the rest is inferred from the germline J gene. The J gene is TRBJ2-1, the V gene TRBV20-1; 12 bases align to TRBD2. Germline CDR1 and CDR2: DFQATT and SNEGSKA (reference sequence). The CDR3 has 15 residues. V dropped 6 bases and J dropped 4; count of bases not matched to a gene: 7. The CDR3 sequence: CSATPLAGGYNEQFF. The sequenced part of the CDR3 DNA is TGCAGTGCCACCCCCCTAGCGGGGGGGTACAATGAG.

Comment on this clone: The observed sequence ends 3 residues before the CDR3 terminus, with the missing tail filled in from the germline J gene. The genes are TRBV2 and TRBJ2-7, with 9 bases matching TRBD2. CDR3 length: 14 residues. V was clipped by 2 bases and J by 6 bases; unmatched bases: 5. Germline V gene lookup returns CDR1 SNHLY and CDR2 FYNNEI. The CDR3 loop reads CASSERGRASEQYF. The CDR3 DNA, read in part, is TGTGCCAGCAGTGAACGCGGGAGGGCAAGCGAG. The full variable domain, its missing parts supplied by reference TRBV2 and TRBJ2-7, is EPEVTQTPSHQVTQMGQEVILRCVPISNHLYFYWYRQILGQKVEFLVSFYNNEISEKSEIFDDQFSVERPDGSNFTLKIRSTKLEDSAMYFCASSERGRASEQYFGPGTRLTVT.

Concerning this clone itself: The read halts 3 residues ahead of the CDR3 end, with the missing end drawn from the germline J gene. This chain connects TRBV7-9 to TRBJ1-1; 8 positions agree with TRBD1. The germline V gene encodes CDR1 SEHNR and CDR2 FQNEAQ (reference sequence). The CDR3 loop spans 14 amino acids. V gave up 5 bases and J gave up 4 bases; unmatched junction bases: 6. Here the CDR3 reads CASSETGDGTEAFF. Partial CDR3 DNA: TGTGCCAGCAGCGAGACAGGGGATGGCACTGAA.

With respect to this clone: The sequenced fragment ends 3 residues before the CDR3 boundary, so the rest is inferred from the germline J gene. The chain has TRBV30 and TRBJ1-1; 7 positions agree with TRBD1. The CDR3 is 15 amino acids. Unmatched junction bases numbered 10, after V lost 5 bases and J lost 1 base. The V gene's germline CDR1 is GTSNPN and CDR2 SVGIG (reference sequence). The CDR3 bases that were read are TGTGCCTGGGCAGCAGGGGGAATTGGGAACACTGAA. Its protein product is CAWAAGGIGNTE. The complete CDR3 protein is CAWAAGGIGNTEAFF.

The CDR3 loop is CSATGLETYEQYF. The DNA read from the CDR3 is TGCAGTGCTACGGGACTAGAAACCTACGAG. The rearrangement uses TRBV20-1 and TRBJ2-7, with 8 bases fitting TRBD2. From the germline J gene comes the end of the CDR3, since the read stops 3 residues before it. Germline CDR1 and CDR2: DFQATT and SNEGSKA (reference sequence). CDR3 size: 13 residues. With 4 bases clipped from V and 2 bases from J, the junction kept 4 bases outside the gene matches.

Comment on this clone: The read finishes 3 residues shy of the CDR3 end, and the germline J gene is used to complete it. The chain is built from TRBV5-1 and TRBJ2-2, with D uncertain. CDR3 length equals 17 residues. Germline CDR1 and CDR2: SGHRS and YFSETQ. CDR3 DNA (partial): TGCGCCAGCAGCTTGTTCGCGGTGGCGAAGACGAATTCACCG. Its translation: CASSLFAVAKTNSP. The full CDR3 protein reads CASSLFAVAKTNSPLFF.

Note on this clone: The read stops 3 residues short of the end of the CDR3; the missing end is completed from the germline J gene. The chain carries TRBV2 and TRBJ2-3, with 10 bases matching TRBD2. The ends lost 5 bases at V and 3 bases at J; junction bases unmatched: 5. This CDR3 contains 15 residues. Germline V CDR1 and CDR2: SNHLY, FYNNEI. CDR3 bases read: TGTGCCAGCAGTCGCGGACTAGCGGATACAGATACG. As protein: CASSRGLADTDT. The full CDR3 reads CASSRGLADTDTQYF.

Remarks on this clone: The read terminates 3 residues before the CDR3 end, so the remaining end is supplied by the germline J gene. The chain employs TRBV4-1 and TRBJ1-5; TRBD1 is a possible D gene (6 bases). V shed 5 bases and J shed 0 bases, with 14 bases lying between them. The CDR3 is made up of 16 amino acids. Germline-derived CDR1 and CDR2 are MGHRA and YSYEKL. The sequenced CDR3 bases are TGCGCCAGCAGCACCCAGGACAGTTATAGCAATCAGCCC. It translates to CASSTQDSYSNQP. In full, the CDR3 is CASSTQDSYSNQPQHF.

About this clone: Sequencing ends 3 residues short of the CDR3 end; the germline J gene provides the rest. The chain is built from TRBV5-6 and TRBJ2-2; D ambiguous. V was cut by 4 bases and J by 1 base, with 8 bases left in between. Germline-derived CDR1 and CDR2 are SGHDT and YYEEEE. The length of the CDR3 is 14 residues. The sequenced part of the CDR3 DNA is TGTGCCAGCAGCCTTAGGGTGAACACCGGGGAG. It codes for CASSLRVNTGE. The full CDR3 protein is CASSLRVNTGELFF.

On this clone itself: The read ends 3 residues shy of where the CDR3 ends; the end is completed using the germline J gene. This chain connects TRBV5-6 to TRBJ1-2, with D perhaps matching TRBD1 (6 bases). There are 15 residues in the CDR3. The germline V and J ends were trimmed by 3 bases and 7 bases, with 19 bases remaining between them. CDR1 SGHDT and CDR2 YYEEEE come from the germline V gene. CDR3 amino acids: CASSSNRVGFGGYTF. The CDR3 bases that were read are TGTGCCAGCAGCTCCAACAGGGTTGGGTTTGGTGGC.

Regarding this clone: Read coverage stops 3 residues before the CDR3 terminus; the germline J gene supplies the remainder. The V and J genes are TRBV2 and TRBJ1-2; the D is unclear. The CDR3 runs 14 residues. From germline, CDR1 is SNHLY and CDR2 FYNNEI. V was clipped by 4 bases and J by 1 base, with 10 bases between them. The CDR3 region is CASSVQSINYGYTF. CDR3 DNA, as far as it was read: TGTGCCAGCAGTGTACAGTCCATTAACTATGGC.

The CDR3 loop reads CAISESAPGVDTQYF. The sequenced CDR3 bases are TGTGCCATCAGTGAGTCGGCACCCGGGGTCGATACG. V and J are TRBV10-3 and TRBJ2-3; possibly TRBD2 for D (5 bases). Sequencing ends 3 residues short of the CDR3 end; the germline J gene provides the rest. Germline V gene lookup returns CDR1 ENHRY and CDR2 SYGVKD. The CDR3 extends over 15 amino acids. With 0 bases removed from V and 6 bases from J, the gap between germline ends came to 13 bases.

Worth noting for this clone: The read ends 3 residues shy of where the CDR3 ends; the end is completed using the germline J gene. The gene calls are TRBV20-1 and TRBJ1-4; D uncertain. V shed 3 bases and J shed 0 bases, with 8 bases lying between them. Germline lookup yields CDR1 DFQATT and CDR2 SNEGSKA (reference sequence). This CDR3 region has 14 residues. The CDR3 loop is CSARGDSTNEKLFF. The DNA read from the CDR3 is TGCAGTGCTAGGGGCGATTCAACTAATGAAAAA.

As for this clone: The CDR3 end falls 3 residues outside the read, so it is completed with the germline J gene. This chain uses TRBV19 with TRBJ2-7, with 10 bases matching TRBD1. This CDR3 comprises 14 residues. With 4 bases clipped from V and 4 bases from J, the junction kept 4 bases outside the gene matches. Germline V gene sequence: CDR1 LNHDA, CDR2 SQIVND (reference sequence). The CDR3: CASSTGTGAYEQYF. The DNA read from the CDR3 is TGTGCCAGTAGTACCGGGACAGGGGCATACGAG.

Note on this clone: A junction boundary mismatches the germline segment, possibly from a read error. The read comes to an end 3 residues before the CDR3 does, leaving the germline J gene to fill in the end. The sample carries other DNA sequences with the same CDR3. This sequence joins TRBV6-1 and TRBJ1-3; 9 bases map to TRBD1. CDR1 and CDR2 (germline): MNHNS, SASEGT. This CDR3 has 15 residues. CDR3 DNA (partial): TGTGCCAGCAGTGAAAGGGACAGGGTCGGAAACACG. As protein: CASSERDRVGNT. Given in full, the CDR3 is CASSERDRVGNTIYF.

Of note for this clone: The DNA ends 3 residues before the CDR3 does, and the rest of the CDR3 is filled in from the germline J gene. The V and J genes are TRBV18 and TRBJ1-3; D is uncertain. V was pared by 3 bases and J by 4 bases, with 7 bases between. The CDR3 covers 13 residues. Germline V gene sequence: CDR1 KGHSH, CDR2 LQKENI. This CDR3 is CASSPGRGNTIYF. The part of the CDR3 DNA that was read is TGTGCCAGCTCACCCGGCAGGGGAAACACC.

Concerning this clone itself: The sequence runs out 3 residues before the end of the CDR3; the remainder is reconstructed from the germline J gene. The chain employs TRBV15 and TRBJ2-1; 9 bases map to TRBD1. The J segment lost 7 bases and the V segment lost 6 bases, leaving 13 bases of the junction unmatched. The CDR3 sequence is 16 residues long. Germline V gene lookup returns CDR1 LNHNV and CDR2 YYDKDF (reference sequence). The CDR3 loop reads CATRVSDRGSGNEQFF. The sequenced part of the CDR3 DNA is TGTGCCACCAGGGTGTCAGACAGGGGGTCAGGTAATGAG.

For this clone: The read comes to an end 3 residues before the CDR3 does, leaving the germline J gene to fill in the end. The V and J genes are TRBV19 and TRBJ1-4; D not certain. V dropped 7 bases and J dropped 3 bases, with 18 bases sitting between them. CDR1 is LNHDA, CDR2 SQIVND, per germline (reference sequence). CDR3 length equals 16 residues. The CDR3 spells CASNPGPSPPNEKLFF. The sequenced CDR3 bases are TGTGCCAGTAATCCCGGTCCAAGCCCGCCTAATGAAAAA.